The 10 T cell receptor beta chains reported below all come from one sample, sequenced in a study of shared clonotypes between healthy human individuals. Naivety among CD8 cells was defined by CD45RO negativity and positive CCR7 selection, thereby excluding terminally differentiated effector memory CD45RA+ cells. Data came from immunoSEQ multiplex PCR; TCRdb stores just in-frame clones and leaves some out. The data hold hundreds of thousands of clones, with about 90% observed a single time. The sequenced sample consisted of naive CD8+ T cells sorted from blood. Every receptor here comes from a man aged 25-45 years in good health.

V usage is TRBV11-2 and J usage is TRBJ2-1; 7 nucleotides match TRBD2. Germline V gene lookup returns CDR1 SGHAT and CDR2 FQNNGV. CDR3 length equals 17 residues. The V segment lost 5 bases and the J segment 4 bases; nucleotides outside the gene matches: 14. The CDR3 bases are TGTGCCAGCAGCCCCCCCGTACTAGCGTCCTATTACAATGAGCAGTTCTTC. This encodes CASSPPVLASYYNEQFF.

The sample holds one count of this clone. The chain has TRBV15 and TRBJ2-1; D not resolved. Trimming stripped 8 bases from V and 5 bases from J, with 13 bases between. This CDR3 is built from 13 residues. Germline V CDR1 and CDR2: LNHNV, YYDKDF (reference sequence). The CDR3 protein is CATQVGIDNEQFF. The CDR3 DNA reads as TGTGCCACCCAGGTCGGTATCGACAATGAGCAGTTCTTC.

The chain employs TRBV28 and TRBJ2-1; 10 bases match TRBD2. The CDR3 is made up of 13 amino acids. The trim removed 8 bases at V and 8 bases at J, leaving 6 bases unmatched. The germline V gene has CDR1 MDHEN and CDR2 SYDVKM. In DNA, the CDR3 is TGTGCCAGCGGGCTAGCGGGAGACGATGAGCAGTTCTTC. This gives the protein CASGLAGDDEQFF.

This chain links TRBV6-1 with TRBJ2-3; no reliable D call. This CDR3 region has 15 residues. V was pared by 2 bases and J by 3 bases, with 12 bases between. Germline V CDR1 and CDR2: MNHNS, SASEGT. The CDR3 region is CASSESTRPTDTQYF. The CDR3 DNA sequence: TGTGCCAGCAGTGAATCGACACGACCTACAGATACGCAGTATTTT.

Remarks on this clone: A junction end diverges from the germline sequence, so it may reflect a read error. This chain links TRBV6-1 with TRBJ2-1; D gene uncertain. CDR1 is MNHNS and CDR2 is SASEGT in the germline V gene. This CDR3 has 11 residues. Written as DNA, the CDR3 is TGTGCCAGCAGAGAAGCATACGAGCAGTTCTTC. Encoded protein: CASREAYEQFF.

The CDR3 region has the DNA TGTGCCAGCAGCTTCTGGGACCTCATGAACACTGAAGCTTTCTTT. The encoded protein is CASSFWDLMNTEAFF. This chain connects TRBV5-6 to TRBJ1-1, with D possibly being TRBD1 (5 bases). Germline values: CDR1 SGHDT, CDR2 YYEEEE. The CDR3 consists of 15 residues. V was trimmed by 2 bases and J by 0 bases, leaving 11 bases between them.

The chain recombines TRBV5-1 with TRBJ2-7; TRBD1 matches at 7 bases. In germline, CDR1 is SGHRS, CDR2 YFSETQ. After removal of 4 bases from V and 8 bases from J, the junction contained 3 bases not matched to a gene. The CDR3 loop spans 11 amino acids. The CDR3 loop reads CASSEQGQQYF. DNA of the CDR3: TGCGCCAGCAGCGAACAGGGGCAGCAGTACTTC.

The rearrangement joins TRBV27 to TRBJ2-7, with TRBD2 identical over 9 bases. J lost 3 bases, V lost 5 bases, and 14 bases had no gene match. CDR3 length: 17 amino acids. Germline V gene lookup returns CDR1 MNHEY and CDR2 SMNVEV (reference sequence). The CDR3 bases are TGTGCCAGCAGTAAAGGGGTTAGCGGGAGCTCATTCTACGAGCAGTACTTC. As protein: CASSKGVSGSSFYEQYF.

The chain is built from TRBV18 and TRBJ2-5, with a weak D call TRBD2 (6 bases). Germline V gene lookup returns CDR1 KGHSH and CDR2 LQKENI. The CDR3 is 17 amino acids. V shed 6 bases and J shed 0 bases, with 20 bases lying between them. The CDR3 coding sequence is TGTGCCAGCTCCCAAACTATGGAGGGCACGTACCAAGAGACCCAGTACTTC. Amino acid sequence: CASSQTMEGTYQETQYF.

V usage is TRBV11-2 and J usage is TRBJ1-3; 7 positions match TRBD1. CDR3 length equals 16 residues. Germline-derived CDR1 and CDR2 are SGHAT and FQNNGV. After removal of 4 bases from V and 0 bases from J, the junction contained 6 bases not matched to a gene. The CDR3 sequence: CASSSIQGYSGNTIYF. CDR3 in DNA: TGTGCCAGCAGCTCGATACAGGGGTACTCTGGAAACACCATATATTTT.